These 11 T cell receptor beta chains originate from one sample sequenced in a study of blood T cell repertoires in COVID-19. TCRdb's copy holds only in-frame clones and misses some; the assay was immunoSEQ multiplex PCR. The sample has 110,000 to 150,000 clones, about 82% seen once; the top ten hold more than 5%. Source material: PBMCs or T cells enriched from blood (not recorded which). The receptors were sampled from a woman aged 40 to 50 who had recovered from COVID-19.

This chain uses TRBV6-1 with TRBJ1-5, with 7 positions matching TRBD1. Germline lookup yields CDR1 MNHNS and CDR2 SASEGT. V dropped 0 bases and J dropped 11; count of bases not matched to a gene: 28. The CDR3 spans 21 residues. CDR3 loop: CASSEAFPFEGAGGRSSAQHF. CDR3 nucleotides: TGTGCCAGCAGTGAAGCGTTCCCTTTCGAGGGGGCCGGGGGCCGCTCTTCAGCCCAGCATTTT.

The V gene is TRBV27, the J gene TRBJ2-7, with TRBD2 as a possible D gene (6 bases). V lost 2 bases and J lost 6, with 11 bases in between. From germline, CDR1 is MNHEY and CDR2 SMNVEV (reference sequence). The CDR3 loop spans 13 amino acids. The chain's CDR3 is CASSLPVGGEQYF. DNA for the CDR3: TGTGCCAGCAGTTTACCCGTCGGGGGCGAGCAGTACTTC.

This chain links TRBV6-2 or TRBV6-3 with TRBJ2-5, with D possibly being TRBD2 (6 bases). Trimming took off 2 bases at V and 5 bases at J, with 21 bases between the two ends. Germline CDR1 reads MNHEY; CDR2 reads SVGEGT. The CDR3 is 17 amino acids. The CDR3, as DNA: TGTGCCAGCAGTTACGGAGGGCGGGGAGGCTTCCTCGAGACCCAGTACTTC. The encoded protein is CASSYGGRGGFLETQYF.

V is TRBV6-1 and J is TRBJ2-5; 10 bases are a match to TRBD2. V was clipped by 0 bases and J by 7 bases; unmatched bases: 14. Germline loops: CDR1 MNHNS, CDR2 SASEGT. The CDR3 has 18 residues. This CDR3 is CASSEASRLAGAVGTQYF. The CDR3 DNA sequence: TGTGCCAGCAGTGAAGCATCAAGGCTAGCGGGAGCGGTAGGGACCCAGTACTTC.

The CDR3 sequence: CASSDNWGGTDTQYF. CDR3 nucleotides: TGTGCCAGCAGTGACAACTGGGGAGGCACAGATACGCAGTATTTT. The chain employs TRBV6-4 and TRBJ2-3; D possibly corresponds to TRBD2 (5 bases). The V gene lost 2 bases and the J gene lost 1 base, with 10 bases spanning the gap. Germline values: CDR1 MRHNA, CDR2 SNTAGT. The CDR3 is 15 residues long.

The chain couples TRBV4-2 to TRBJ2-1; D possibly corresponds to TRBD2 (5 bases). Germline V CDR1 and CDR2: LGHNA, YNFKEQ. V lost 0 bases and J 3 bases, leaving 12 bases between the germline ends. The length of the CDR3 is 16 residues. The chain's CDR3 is CASSQDIAGDYNEQFF. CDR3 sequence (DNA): TGTGCCAGCAGCCAAGATATCGCCGGGGACTACAATGAGCAGTTCTTC.

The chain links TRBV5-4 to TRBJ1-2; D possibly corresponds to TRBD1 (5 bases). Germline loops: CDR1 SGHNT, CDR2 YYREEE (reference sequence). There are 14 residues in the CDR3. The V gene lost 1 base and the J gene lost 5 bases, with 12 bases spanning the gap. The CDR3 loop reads CASSLMTVGYGYTF. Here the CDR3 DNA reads TGTGCCAGCAGCTTGATGACAGTTGGGTATGGCTACACCTTC.

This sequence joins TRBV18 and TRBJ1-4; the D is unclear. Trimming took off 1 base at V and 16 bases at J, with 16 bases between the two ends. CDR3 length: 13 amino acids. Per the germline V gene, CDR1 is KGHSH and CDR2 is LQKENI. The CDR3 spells CASSPQSVRQRFF. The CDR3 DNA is TGTGCCAGCTCACCACAGTCGGTTCGTCAACGGTTTTTT. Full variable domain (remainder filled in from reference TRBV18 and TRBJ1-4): NAGVMQNPRHLVRRRGQEARLRCSPMKGHSHVYWYRQLPEEGLKFMVYLQKENIIDESGMPKERFSAEFPKEGPSILRIQQVVRGDSAAYFCASSPQSVRQRFFGSGTQLSVL.

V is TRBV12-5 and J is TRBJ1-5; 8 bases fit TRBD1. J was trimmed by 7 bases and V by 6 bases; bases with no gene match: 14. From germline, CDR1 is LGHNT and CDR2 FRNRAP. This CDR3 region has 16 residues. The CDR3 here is CASGPVGQGAQQPQHF. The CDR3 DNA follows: TGTGCTAGTGGCCCGGTCGGGCAGGGGGCACAGCAGCCCCAGCATTTT. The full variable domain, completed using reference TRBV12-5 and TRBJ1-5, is DARVTQTPRHKVTEMGQEVTMRCQPILGHNTVFWYRQTMMQGLELLAYFRNRAPLDDSGMPKDRFSAEMPDATLATLKIQPSEPRDSAVYFCASGPVGQGAQQPQHFGDGTRLSIL.

The chain's CDR3 is CASSLAGVDEQFF. CDR3 in DNA: TGCGCCAGCAGCTTGGCTGGAGTTGACGAGCAGTTCTTC. The V gene is TRBV5-1, the J gene TRBJ2-1; D gene unclear. Germline V lookup: CDR1 SGHRS, CDR2 YFSETQ. With 0 bases removed from V and 10 bases from J, the gap between germline ends came to 11 bases. The CDR3 loop spans 13 amino acids.

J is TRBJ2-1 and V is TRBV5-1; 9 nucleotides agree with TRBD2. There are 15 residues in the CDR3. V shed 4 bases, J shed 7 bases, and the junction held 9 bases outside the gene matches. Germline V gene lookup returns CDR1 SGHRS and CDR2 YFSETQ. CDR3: CASSLLAGQGNEQFF. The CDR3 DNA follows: TGCGCCAGCAGCCTCCTAGCGGGGCAAGGTAATGAGCAGTTCTTC.